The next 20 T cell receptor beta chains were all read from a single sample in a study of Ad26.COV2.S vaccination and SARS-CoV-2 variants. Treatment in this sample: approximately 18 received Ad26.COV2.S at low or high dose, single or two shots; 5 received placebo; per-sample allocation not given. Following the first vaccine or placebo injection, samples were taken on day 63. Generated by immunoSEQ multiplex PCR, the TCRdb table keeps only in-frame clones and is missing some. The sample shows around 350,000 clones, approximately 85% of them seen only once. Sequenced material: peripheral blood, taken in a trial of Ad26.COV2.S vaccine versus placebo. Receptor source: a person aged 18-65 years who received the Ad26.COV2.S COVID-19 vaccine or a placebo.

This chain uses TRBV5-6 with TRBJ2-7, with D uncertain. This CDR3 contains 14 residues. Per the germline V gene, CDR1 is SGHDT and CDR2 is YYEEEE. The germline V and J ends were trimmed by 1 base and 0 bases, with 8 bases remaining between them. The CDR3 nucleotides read TGTGCCAGCAGCTTGCCACAGCACTCCTACGAGCAGTACTTC. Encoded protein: CASSLPQHSYEQYF. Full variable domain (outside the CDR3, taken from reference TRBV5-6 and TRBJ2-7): DAGVTQSPTHLIKTRGQQVTLRCSPKSGHDTVSWYQQALGQGPQFIFQYYEEEERQRGNFPDRFSGHQFPNYSSELNVNALLLGDSALYLCASSLPQHSYEQYFGPGTRLTVT.

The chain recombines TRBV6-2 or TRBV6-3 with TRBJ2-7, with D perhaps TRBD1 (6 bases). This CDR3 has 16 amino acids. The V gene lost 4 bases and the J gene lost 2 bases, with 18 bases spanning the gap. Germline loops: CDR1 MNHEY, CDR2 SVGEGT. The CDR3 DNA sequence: TGTGCCAGCAGTTCCATCCACGGGACAACCACCTACGAGCAGTACTTC. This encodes CASSSIHGTTTYEQYF.

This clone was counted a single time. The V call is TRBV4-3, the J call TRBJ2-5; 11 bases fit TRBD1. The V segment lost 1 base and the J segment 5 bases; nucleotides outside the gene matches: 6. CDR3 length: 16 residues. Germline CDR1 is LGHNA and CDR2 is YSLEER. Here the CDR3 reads CASSQGTGGEGETQYF. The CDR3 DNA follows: TGCGCCAGCAGCCAAGGGACAGGGGGCGAAGGGGAGACCCAGTACTTC.

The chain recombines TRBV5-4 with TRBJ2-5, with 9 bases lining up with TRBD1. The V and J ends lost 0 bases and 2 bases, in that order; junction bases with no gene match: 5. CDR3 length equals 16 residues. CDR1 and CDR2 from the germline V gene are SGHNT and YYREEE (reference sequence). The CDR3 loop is CASSLGQGVSQETQYF. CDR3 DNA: TGTGCCAGCAGCTTGGGACAGGGGGTATCGCAAGAGACCCAGTACTTC.

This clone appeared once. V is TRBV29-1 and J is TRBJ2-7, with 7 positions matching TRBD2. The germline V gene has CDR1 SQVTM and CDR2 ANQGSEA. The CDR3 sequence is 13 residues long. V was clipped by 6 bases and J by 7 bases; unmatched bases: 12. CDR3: CSVRVAGVSEQYF. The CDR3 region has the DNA TGCAGCGTGAGGGTCGCGGGAGTAAGTGAGCAGTACTTC.

CDR3: CASSLAQQGDTQYF. The CDR3 coding sequence is TGCGCCAGCAGCTTGGCGCAGCAGGGCGATACGCAGTATTTT. The J gene is TRBJ2-3, the V gene TRBV5-1, with D tentatively TRBD1 (5 bases). Germline lookup yields CDR1 SGHRS and CDR2 YFSETQ. V was trimmed by 0 bases and J by 6 bases, leaving 11 bases between them. The length of the CDR3 is 14 residues.

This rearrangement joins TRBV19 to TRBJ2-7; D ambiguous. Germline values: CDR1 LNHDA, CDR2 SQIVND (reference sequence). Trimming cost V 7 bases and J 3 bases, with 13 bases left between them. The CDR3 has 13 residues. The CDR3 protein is CASNDGSLYEQYF. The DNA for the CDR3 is TGTGCCAGTAACGACGGCTCCCTCTACGAGCAGTACTTC.

The CDR3 DNA reads as TGTGCCAGCAGCTTGGGGGAACCGGTTCGGACCTTC. Its translation is CASSLGEPVRTF. J is TRBJ1-2 and V is TRBV5-4; D gene unclear. The CDR3 extends over 12 amino acids. The germline V and J ends were trimmed by 0 bases and 14 bases, with 14 bases remaining between them. From germline, CDR1 is SGHNT and CDR2 YYREEE (reference sequence).

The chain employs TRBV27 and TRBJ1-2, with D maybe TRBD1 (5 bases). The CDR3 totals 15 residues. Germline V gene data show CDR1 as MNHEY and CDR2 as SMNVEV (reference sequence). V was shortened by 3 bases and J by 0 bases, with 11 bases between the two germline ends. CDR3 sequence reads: CASSFGGGPNYGYTF. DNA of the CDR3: TGTGCCAGCAGTTTCGGGGGAGGGCCTAACTATGGCTACACCTTC.

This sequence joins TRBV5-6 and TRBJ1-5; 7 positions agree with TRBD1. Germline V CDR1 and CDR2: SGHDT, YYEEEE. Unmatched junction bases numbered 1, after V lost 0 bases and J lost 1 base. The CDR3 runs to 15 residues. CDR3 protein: CASSLGGGSNQPQHF. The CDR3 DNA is TGTGCCAGCAGCTTGGGAGGGGGCAGCAATCAGCCCCAGCATTTT. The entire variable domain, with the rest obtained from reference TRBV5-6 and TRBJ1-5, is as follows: DAGVTQSPTHLIKTRGQQVTLRCSPKSGHDTVSWYQQALGQGPQFIFQYYEEEERQRGNFPDRFSGHQFPNYSSELNVNALLLGDSALYLCASSLGGGSNQPQHFGDGTRLSIL.

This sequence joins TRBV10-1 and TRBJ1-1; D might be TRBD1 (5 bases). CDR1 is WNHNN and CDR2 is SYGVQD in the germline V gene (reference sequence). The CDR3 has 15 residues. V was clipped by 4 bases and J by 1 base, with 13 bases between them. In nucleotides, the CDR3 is TGCGCCAGCAGTGCTATGCGGGGCGGGAACACTGAAGCTTTCTTT. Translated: CASSAMRGGNTEAFF.

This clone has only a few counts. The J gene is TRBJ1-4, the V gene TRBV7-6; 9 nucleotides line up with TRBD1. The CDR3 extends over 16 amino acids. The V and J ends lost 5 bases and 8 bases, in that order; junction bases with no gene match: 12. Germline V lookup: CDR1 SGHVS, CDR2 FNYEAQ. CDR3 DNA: TGTGCCAGCAGCCAACAACAGGGACAGGGAGGGGAAAAACTGTTTTTT. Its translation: CASSQQQGQGGEKLFF.

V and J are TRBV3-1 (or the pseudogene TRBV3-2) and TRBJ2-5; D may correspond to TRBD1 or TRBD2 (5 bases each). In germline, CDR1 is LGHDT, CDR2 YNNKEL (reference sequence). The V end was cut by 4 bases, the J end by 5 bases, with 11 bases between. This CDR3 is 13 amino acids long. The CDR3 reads CASSRDGVETQYF. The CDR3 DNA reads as TGTGCCAGCAGCCGGGACGGAGTCGAGACCCAGTACTTC.

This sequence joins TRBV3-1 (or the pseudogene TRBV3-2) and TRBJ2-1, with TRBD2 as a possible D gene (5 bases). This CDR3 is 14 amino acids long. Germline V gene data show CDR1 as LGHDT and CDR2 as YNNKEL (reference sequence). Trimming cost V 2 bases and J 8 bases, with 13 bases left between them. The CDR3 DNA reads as TGTGCCAGCAGCCAATCACTAGAAGCCTATGAGCAGTTCTTC. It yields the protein CASSQSLEAYEQFF.

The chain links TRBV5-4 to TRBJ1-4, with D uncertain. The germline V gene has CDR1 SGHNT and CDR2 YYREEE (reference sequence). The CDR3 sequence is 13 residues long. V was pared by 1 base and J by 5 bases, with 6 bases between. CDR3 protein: CASSLRQNEKLFF. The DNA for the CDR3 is TGTGCCAGCAGCTTGAGGCAGAATGAAAAACTGTTTTTT. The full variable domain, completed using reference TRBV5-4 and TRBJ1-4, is ETGVTQSPTHLIKTRGQQVTLRCSSQSGHNTVSWYQQALGQGPQFIFQYYREEENGRGNFPPRFSGLQFPNYSSELNVNALELDDSALYLCASSLRQNEKLFFGSGTQLSVL.

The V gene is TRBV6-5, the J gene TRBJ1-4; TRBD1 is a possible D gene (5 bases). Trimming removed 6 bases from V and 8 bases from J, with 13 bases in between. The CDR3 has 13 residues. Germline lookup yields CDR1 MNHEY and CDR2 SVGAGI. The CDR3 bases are TGTGCCAGCAGGGGTAGGGGTTTAGAAAAACTGTTTTTT. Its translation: CASRGRGLEKLFF.

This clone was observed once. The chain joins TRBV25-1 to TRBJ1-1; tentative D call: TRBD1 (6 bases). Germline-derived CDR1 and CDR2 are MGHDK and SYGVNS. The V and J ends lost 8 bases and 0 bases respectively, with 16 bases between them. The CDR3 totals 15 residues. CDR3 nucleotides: TGTGCCAGCTCTACAACCAGGGGTATGAACACTGAAGCTTTCTTT. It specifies CASSTTRGMNTEAFF.

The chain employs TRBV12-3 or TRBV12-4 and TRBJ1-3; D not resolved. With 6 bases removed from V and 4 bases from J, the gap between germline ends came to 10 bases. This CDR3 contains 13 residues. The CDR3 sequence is CASSRIRGNTIYF. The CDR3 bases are TGTGCCAGCAGCCGAATCAGGGGAAACACCATATATTTT.

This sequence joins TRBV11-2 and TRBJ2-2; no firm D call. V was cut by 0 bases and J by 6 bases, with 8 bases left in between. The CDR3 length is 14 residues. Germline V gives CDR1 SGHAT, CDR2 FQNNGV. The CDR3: CASSLERQAGELFF. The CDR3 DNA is TGTGCCAGCAGCTTAGAGCGGCAAGCCGGGGAGCTGTTTTTT.

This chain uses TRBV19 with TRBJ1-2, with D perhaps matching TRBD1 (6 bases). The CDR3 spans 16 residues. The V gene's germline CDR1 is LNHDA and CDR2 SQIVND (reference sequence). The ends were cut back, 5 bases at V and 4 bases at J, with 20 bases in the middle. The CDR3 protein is CASSPPGHQRGYGYTF. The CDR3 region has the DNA TGTGCCAGTAGTCCCCCGGGACACCAAAGGGGCTATGGCTACACCTTC. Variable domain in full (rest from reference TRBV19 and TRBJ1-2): DGGITQSPKYLFRKEGQNVTLSCEQNLNHDAMYWYRQDPGQGLRLIYYSQIVNDFQKGDIAEGYSVSREKKESFPLTVTSAQKNPTAFYLCASSPPGHQRGYGYTFGSGTRLTVV.